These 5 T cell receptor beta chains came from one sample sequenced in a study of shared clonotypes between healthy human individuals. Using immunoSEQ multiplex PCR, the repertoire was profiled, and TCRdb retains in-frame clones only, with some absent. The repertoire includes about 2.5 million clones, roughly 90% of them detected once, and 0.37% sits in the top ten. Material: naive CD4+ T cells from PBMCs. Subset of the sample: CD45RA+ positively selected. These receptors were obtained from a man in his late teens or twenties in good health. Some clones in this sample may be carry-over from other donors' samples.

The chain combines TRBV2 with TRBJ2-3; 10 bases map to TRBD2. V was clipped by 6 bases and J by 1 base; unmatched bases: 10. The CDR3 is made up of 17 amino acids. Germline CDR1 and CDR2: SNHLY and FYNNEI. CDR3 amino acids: CASRRASGRGGTDTQYF. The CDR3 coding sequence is TGTGCCAGCAGGAGGGCTAGCGGGAGAGGGGGCACAGATACGCAGTATTTT.

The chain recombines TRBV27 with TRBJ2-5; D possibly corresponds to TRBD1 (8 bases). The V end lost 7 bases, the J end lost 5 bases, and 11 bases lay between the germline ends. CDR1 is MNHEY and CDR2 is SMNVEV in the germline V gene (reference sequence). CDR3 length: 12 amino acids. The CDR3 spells CASKQGGETQYF. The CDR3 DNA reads TGTGCCAGCAAACAGGGGGGGGAGACCCAGTACTTC.

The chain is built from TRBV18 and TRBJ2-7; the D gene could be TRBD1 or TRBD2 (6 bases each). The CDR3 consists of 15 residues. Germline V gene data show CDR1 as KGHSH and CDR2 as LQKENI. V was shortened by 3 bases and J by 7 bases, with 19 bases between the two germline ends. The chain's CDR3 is CASSPGGTSLGEQYF. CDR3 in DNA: TGTGCCAGCTCACCGGGCGGGACATCCCTCGGGGAGCAGTACTTC.

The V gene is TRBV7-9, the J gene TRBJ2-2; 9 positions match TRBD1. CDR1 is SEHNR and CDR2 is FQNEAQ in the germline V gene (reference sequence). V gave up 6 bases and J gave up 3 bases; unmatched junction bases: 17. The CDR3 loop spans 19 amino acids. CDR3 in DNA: TGTGCCAGCAGTTCATACCAAGGACAGGGGTTATACTACACCGGGGAGCTGTTTTTT. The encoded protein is CASSSYQGQGLYYTGELFF.

Here the CDR3 reads CASSMTYEQYF. The CDR3 DNA follows: TGTGCCAGCAGCATGACCTACGAGCAGTACTTC. The chain joins TRBV7-9 to TRBJ2-5; D remains unclear. The DNA end is a closer match to TRBJ2-7, so the J assignment may be wrong. Per the germline V gene, CDR1 is SEHNR and CDR2 is FQNEAQ (reference sequence). This CDR3 comprises 11 residues.